This entry describes one TCR beta chain. Its antigen is not identified. The germline CDR1 and CDR2 sequences are SGHVS and FQNEAQ. This CDR3 has 14 residues. The V and J ends lost 5 bases and 10 bases respectively, with 15 bases between them. The entry originates in a study of naive and memory T cell subsets. Points from the study as a whole: Over 85% of naive TCR sequences appeared only once, unlike memory subsets. A clonotype means one alpha or beta sequence, not an alpha/beta pair.

The beta constant-region primer was an equimolar mix of two oligonucleotides covering TRBC1 and TRBC2. In TCRdb, the UMI-ligation and nested PCR reads were re-called with MiXCR into one record per CDR3 protein. Here the sample spans approximately 85,000 distinct CDR3 sequences, 6% to 7.5% being singletons. The rearrangement uses TRBV7-8 and TRBJ1-6, with D perhaps TRBD1 (5 bases). The sample consisted of central memory CD4+ T cells from blood. This TCR was sampled from a human donor in good health. In DNA form, the CDR3 reads TGTGCCAGCAGCCCGGTGGGGGGTAGGTCACCCCTCCACTTT. Encoded protein: CASSPVGGRSPLHF.